The next 20 T cell receptor beta chains were all read from a single sample in a study of T-cell memory formation after mild COVID-19. TCRdb redid the calling of the 5' RACE reads with MiXCR, one entry per CDR3 protein. Of 350,000 to 450,000 distinct CDR3 sequences in the sample, 20% to 25% were seen once. Input material: PBMCs or a T cell subset sorted from them (not recorded which). The receptors derive from an adult woman who had mild COVID-19 (a few samples of this study predate the infection). Cell type and time point are not known.

This chain joins TRBV9 and TRBJ1-4; maybe TRBD1 (6 bases). The CDR3 covers 16 residues. CDR1 SGDLS and CDR2 YYNGEE come from the germline V gene. The V and J ends lost 0 bases and 5 bases respectively, with 14 bases between them. CDR3 sequence: CASSVGIDRRNEKLFF. The CDR3 DNA follows: TGTGCCAGCAGCGTAGGGATCGACAGGAGGAATGAAAAACTGTTTTTT.

This clonotype showed up many times. The chain employs TRBV11-2 and TRBJ1-1; D is undetermined. CDR3 length equals 12 residues. The V gene lost 2 bases and the J gene lost 7 bases, with 8 bases spanning the gap. Germline lookup yields CDR1 SGHAT and CDR2 FQNNGV. For the CDR3, the DNA is TGTGCCAGCAGCTTAAGGGCCCTTGAAGCTTTCTTT. This codes for CASSLRALEAFF.

The V and J genes are TRBV12-3 or TRBV12-4 and TRBJ1-6, with D maybe TRBD1 (6 bases). V was clipped by 6 bases and J by 8 bases, with 11 bases between them. CDR3 length equals 13 residues. CDR3 sequence reads: CASRQHRDSPLHF. As DNA, the CDR3 is TGTGCCAGCAGACAACACAGGGATTCACCCCTCCACTTT.

The rearrangement joins TRBV12-3 or TRBV12-4 to TRBJ2-6, with D tentatively TRBD1 or TRBD2 (5 bases each). The V end was cut by 3 bases, the J end by 2 bases, with 14 bases between. The CDR3 sequence is 17 residues long. The CDR3 sequence is CASSLRGLDPGANVLTF. The CDR3 bases are TGTGCCAGCAGTTTGAGGGGATTGGACCCTGGGGCCAACGTCCTGACTTTC.

This clonotype showed up many times. The J gene is TRBJ2-3, the V gene TRBV18, with D perhaps matching TRBD1 or TRBD2 (5 bases each). The germline CDR1 and CDR2 sequences are KGHSH and LQKENI. V lost 1 base to trimming and J lost 4 bases, with 9 bases between them. The CDR3 spans 14 residues. CDR3 loop: CASSPRQGADTQYF. The CDR3, as DNA: TGTGCCAGCTCACCACGGCAGGGAGCAGATACGCAGTATTTT.

The chain combines TRBV20-1 with TRBJ2-3; TRBD2 matches at 8 bases. This CDR3 has 15 amino acids. Trimming at V came to 3 bases and at J to 0 bases, leaving 5 bases not matched to a gene. Germline CDR1 is DFQATT and CDR2 is SNEGSKA (reference sequence). CDR3 sequence: CSARDPGGSTDTQYF. The CDR3 DNA is TGCAGTGCTAGGGACCCGGGGGGGAGCACAGATACGCAGTATTTT.

This clonotype was counted between two and nine times. The chain carries TRBV14 and TRBJ1-2; 7 bases agree with TRBD1. Germline CDR1 is SGHDN and CDR2 is FVKESK. The V segment lost 4 bases and the J segment 2 bases; nucleotides outside the gene matches: 7. This CDR3 has 15 amino acids. The CDR3 DNA sequence: TGTGCCAGCAGCCGGGACAGCTTATTGAACTATGGCTACACCTTC. As protein: CASSRDSLLNYGYTF.

The chain carries TRBV20-1 and TRBJ1-3; D is unclear. CDR3 size: 15 residues. V was pared by 0 bases and J by 7 bases, with 16 bases between. Per the germline V gene, CDR1 is DFQATT and CDR2 is SNEGSKA (reference sequence). DNA for the CDR3: TGCAGTGCTAGAGAGTGGAAACTAGGCGGGAACACCATATATTTT. Amino acids: CSAREWKLGGNTIYF.

The chain is built from TRBV6-1 and TRBJ1-3, with 8 bases matching TRBD1. Germline-derived CDR1 and CDR2 are MNHNS and SASEGT. V shed 4 bases and J 1 base; nucleotides not matched to a gene: 6. There are 16 residues in the CDR3. The CDR3, as DNA: TGTGCCAGCAGTGCCGGACAGGGAAGATCTGGAAACACCATATATTTT. Protein sequence: CASSAGQGRSGNTIYF.

This clonotype came up a few times. The chain uses TRBV30 and TRBJ2-4; D might be TRBD2 (6 bases). Germline-derived CDR1 and CDR2 are GTSNPN and SVGIG (reference sequence). Trimming cost V 7 bases and J 0 bases, with 13 bases left between them. The length of the CDR3 is 14 residues. CDR3 in DNA: TGTGCCTACCTAGACGGGGGAGCCAAAAACATTCAGTACTTC. Its translation is CAYLDGGAKNIQYF. Drawing the rest from reference TRBV30 and TRBJ2-4, the complete variable domain is SQTIHQWPATLVQPVGSPLSLECTVEGTSNPNLYWYRQAAGRGLQLLFYSVGIGQISSEVPQNLSASRPQDRQFILSSKKLLLSDSGFYLCAYLDGGAKNIQYFGAGTRLSVL.

The rearrangement joins TRBV4-3 to TRBJ1-3; D possibly corresponds to TRBD1 (5 bases). The CDR3 is made up of 17 amino acids. Trimming shortened V by 1 base and J by 4 bases, and 17 bases separated the two germline ends. Germline V gene lookup returns CDR1 LGHNA and CDR2 YSLEER. The CDR3 loop is CASSQAFGQGSGNTIYF. As DNA, the CDR3 is TGCGCCAGCAGCCAAGCGTTCGGGCAGGGTTCGGGAAACACCATATATTTT.

This sequence joins TRBV4-1 and TRBJ2-1; tentatively, D is TRBD1 (6 bases). This CDR3 is built from 16 residues. Germline loops: CDR1 MGHRA, CDR2 YSYEKL. V was cut by 0 bases and J by 6 bases, with 15 bases left in between. The CDR3 reads CASSQERGQSGNEQFF. In nucleotides, the CDR3 is TGCGCCAGCAGCCAAGAGAGGGGACAATCGGGCAATGAGCAGTTCTTC.

The chain joins TRBV24-1 to TRBJ2-2, with TRBD1 matching 7 bases. Germline CDR1 is KGHDR and CDR2 is SFDVKD. The CDR3 is made up of 17 amino acids. J gave up 3 bases and V 7 bases, and 13 bases lay outside the gene matches. In DNA, the CDR3 is TGTGCCACCAGCACCATTGCCGGGACAGCGGACACCGGGGAGCTGTTTTTT. Protein sequence: CATSTIAGTADTGELFF.

The chain couples TRBV2 to TRBJ1-1; 7 positions match TRBD1. After removal of 10 bases from V and 0 bases from J, the junction contained 5 bases not matched to a gene. The CDR3 extends over 13 amino acids. CDR1 and CDR2 (germline): SNHLY, FYNNEI. The CDR3 sequence is CATYRGLNTEAFF. As DNA, the CDR3 is TGTGCCACCTACAGGGGATTGAACACTGAAGCTTTCTTT.

The V gene is TRBV15, the J gene TRBJ2-7; 8 nucleotides match TRBD2. CDR3 length equals 13 residues. Trimming took 3 bases from V and 7 from J; bases not matched to a gene: 5. From germline, CDR1 is LNHNV and CDR2 YYDKDF (reference sequence). CDR3 amino acids: CATSRVPSGEQYF. The CDR3 nucleotides read TGTGCCACCAGCAGGGTTCCTAGCGGGGAGCAGTACTTC.

V is TRBV5-1 and J is TRBJ1-1, with TRBD1 matching over 12 bases. Germline V lookup: CDR1 SGHRS, CDR2 YFSETQ. V lost 2 bases, J lost 3 bases, and 11 bases stayed unmatched. CDR3 length: 18 residues. Written as DNA, the CDR3 is TGCGCCAGCAGCTTAGGGACAGGGGGCGCGCTCTTGGACACTGAAGCTTTCTTT. Its protein product is CASSLGTGGALLDTEAFF.

This chain uses TRBV3-1 with TRBJ1-1; TRBD1 matches at 11 bases. Trimming took 4 bases from V and 6 from J; bases not matched to a gene: 13. The CDR3 contains 17 residues. Germline V gene data show CDR1 as LGHDT and CDR2 as YNNKEL (reference sequence). This chain's CDR3 is CASSPPPRTGGEAEAFF. The DNA for the CDR3 is TGTGCCAGCAGCCCACCCCCTAGGACAGGGGGCGAGGCTGAAGCTTTCTTT.

The chain employs TRBV5-1 and TRBJ2-3; D remains ambiguous. Germline CDR1 SGHRS, CDR2 YFSETQ. This CDR3 is built from 15 residues. V was cut by 0 bases and J by 0 bases, with 8 bases left in between. The CDR3 DNA is TGCGCCAGCAGCTTGGAACATAAGAGCACAGATACGCAGTATTTT. Encoded protein: CASSLEHKSTDTQYF.

The CDR3: CASSFGRVQTSSYNEQFF. The DNA of the CDR3 is TGTGCCAGCAGCTTTGGCAGGGTCCAAACTAGTTCTTACAATGAGCAGTTCTTC. The J gene is TRBJ2-1, the V gene TRBV12-3 or TRBV12-4; D tentatively fits TRBD1 or TRBD2 (5 bases each). This CDR3 has 18 residues. Trimming pared 6 bases from V and 4 bases from J, leaving 25 bases between.

This clonotype was picked up a small number of times. The rearrangement links TRBV19 to TRBJ2-7; D not certain. CDR1 is LNHDA and CDR2 is SQIVND in the germline V gene (reference sequence). This CDR3 is built from 15 residues. V gave up 7 bases and J gave up 0 bases, with 16 bases separating them. The CDR3 coding sequence is TGTGCCAGTACCCCGACCCCATCGGCCTCCTACGAGCAGTACTTC. Residues: CASTPTPSASYEQYF. The whole variable domain, filled in from reference TRBV19 and TRBJ2-7, reads DGGITQSPKYLFRKEGQNVTLSCEQNLNHDAMYWYRQDPGQGLRLIYYSQIVNDFQKGDIAEGYSVSREKKESFPLTVTSAQKNPTAFYLCASTPTPSASYEQYFGPGTRLTVT.